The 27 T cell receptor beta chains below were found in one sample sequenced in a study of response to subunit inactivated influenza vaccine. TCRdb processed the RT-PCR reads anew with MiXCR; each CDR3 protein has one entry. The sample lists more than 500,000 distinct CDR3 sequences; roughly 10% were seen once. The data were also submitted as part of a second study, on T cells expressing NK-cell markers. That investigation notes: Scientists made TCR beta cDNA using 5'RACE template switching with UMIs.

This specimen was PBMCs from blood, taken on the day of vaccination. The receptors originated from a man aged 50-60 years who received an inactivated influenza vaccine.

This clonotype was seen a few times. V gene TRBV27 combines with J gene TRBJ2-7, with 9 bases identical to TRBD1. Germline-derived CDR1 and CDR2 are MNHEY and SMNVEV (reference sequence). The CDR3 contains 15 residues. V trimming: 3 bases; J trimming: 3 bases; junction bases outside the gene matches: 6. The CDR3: CASSFRGQGRYEQYF. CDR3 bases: TGTGCCAGCAGTTTCCGGGGACAGGGTCGCTACGAGCAGTACTTC.

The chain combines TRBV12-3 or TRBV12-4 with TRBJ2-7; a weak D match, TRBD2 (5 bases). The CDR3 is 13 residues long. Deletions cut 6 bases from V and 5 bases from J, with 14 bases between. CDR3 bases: TGTGCCAGCAGCCCCGGACTGCCTGACGAGCAGTACTTC. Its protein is CASSPGLPDEQYF.

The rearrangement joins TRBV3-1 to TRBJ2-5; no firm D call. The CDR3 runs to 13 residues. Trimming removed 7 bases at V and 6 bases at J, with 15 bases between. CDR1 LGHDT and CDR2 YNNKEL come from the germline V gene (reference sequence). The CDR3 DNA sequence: TGTGCCAGCAACGGAAGAGGTCGACAGACCCAGTACTTC. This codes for CASNGRGRQTQYF.

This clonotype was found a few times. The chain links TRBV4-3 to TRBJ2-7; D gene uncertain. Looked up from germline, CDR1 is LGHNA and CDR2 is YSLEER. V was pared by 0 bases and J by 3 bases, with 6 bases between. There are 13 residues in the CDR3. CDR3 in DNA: TGCGCCAGCAGCCAAGAATGGGGCTACGAGCAGTACTTC. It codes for CASSQEWGYEQYF.

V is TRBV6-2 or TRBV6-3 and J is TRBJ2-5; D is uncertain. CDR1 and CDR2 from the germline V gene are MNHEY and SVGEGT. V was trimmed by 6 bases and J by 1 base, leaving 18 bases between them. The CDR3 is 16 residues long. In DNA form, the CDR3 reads TGTGCCAGCAGAAGCCTACAGAGATCCCCCCAAGAGACCCAGTACTTC. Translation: CASRSLQRSPQETQYF.

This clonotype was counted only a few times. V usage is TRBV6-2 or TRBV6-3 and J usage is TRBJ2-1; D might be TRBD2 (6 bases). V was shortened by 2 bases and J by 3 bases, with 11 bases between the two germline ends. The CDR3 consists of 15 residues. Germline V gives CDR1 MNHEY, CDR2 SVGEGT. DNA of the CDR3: TGTGCCAGCAGTTACCAAGGGACTGGCTACAATGAGCAGTTCTTC. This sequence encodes CASSYQGTGYNEQFF.

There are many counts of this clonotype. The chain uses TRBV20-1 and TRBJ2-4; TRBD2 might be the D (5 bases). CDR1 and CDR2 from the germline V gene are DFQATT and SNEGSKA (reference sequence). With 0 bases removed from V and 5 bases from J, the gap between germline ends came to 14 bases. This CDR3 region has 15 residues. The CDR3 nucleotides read TGCAGTGCTAGAGATGCCCGGGGAGTCGAAAACATTCAGTACTTC. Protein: CSARDARGVENIQYF.

For the CDR3, the DNA is TGTGCCAGTAGTATCTCCCGGGAAGGACCCTACGAGCAGTACTTC. Protein: CASSISREGPYEQYF. This rearrangement joins TRBV19 to TRBJ2-7; a possible D gene is TRBD2 (5 bases). The V and J ends lost 3 bases and 2 bases respectively, with 14 bases between them. Per germline, CDR1 LNHDA and CDR2 SQIVND (reference sequence). This CDR3 spans 15 amino acids.

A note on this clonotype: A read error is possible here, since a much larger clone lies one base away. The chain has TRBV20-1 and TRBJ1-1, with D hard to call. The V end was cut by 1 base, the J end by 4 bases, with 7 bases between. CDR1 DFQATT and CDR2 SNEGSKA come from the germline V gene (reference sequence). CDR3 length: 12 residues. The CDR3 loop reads CSARAPPTEAFF. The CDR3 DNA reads TGCAGTGCTAGAGCTCCACCCACTGAAGCTTTCTTT.

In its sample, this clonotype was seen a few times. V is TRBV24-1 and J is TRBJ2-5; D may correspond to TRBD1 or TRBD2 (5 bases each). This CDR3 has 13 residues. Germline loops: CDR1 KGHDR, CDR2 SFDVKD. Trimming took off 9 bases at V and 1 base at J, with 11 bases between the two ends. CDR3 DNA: TGTGCCACCGGGGGAGATCCCCAAGAGACCCAGTACTTC. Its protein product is CATGGDPQETQYF.

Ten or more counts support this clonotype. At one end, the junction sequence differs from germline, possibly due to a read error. The CDR3 here is CASSPDRGTDTQYF. The CDR3 DNA follows: TGTGCCAGCAGTCCAGACAGGGGCACAGATACGCAGTATTTT. The chain links TRBV5-1 to TRBJ2-3; TRBD1 matches 7 bases. This CDR3 contains 14 residues. CDR1 SGHRS and CDR2 YFSETQ come from the germline V gene. The entire variable domain, with the rest obtained from reference TRBV5-1 and TRBJ2-3, is as follows: KAGVTQTPRYLIKTRGQQVTLSCSPISGHRSVSWYQQTPGQGLQFLFEYFSETQRNKGNFPGRFSGRQFSNSRSEMNVSTLELGDSALYLCASSPDRGTDTQYFGPGTRLTVL.

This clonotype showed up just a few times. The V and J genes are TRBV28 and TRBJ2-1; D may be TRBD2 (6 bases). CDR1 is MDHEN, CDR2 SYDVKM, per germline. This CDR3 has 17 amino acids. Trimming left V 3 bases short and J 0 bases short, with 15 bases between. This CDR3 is CASSFSDYLHSYNEQFF. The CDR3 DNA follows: TGTGCCAGCAGTTTTTCGGACTACCTTCACTCCTACAATGAGCAGTTCTTC.

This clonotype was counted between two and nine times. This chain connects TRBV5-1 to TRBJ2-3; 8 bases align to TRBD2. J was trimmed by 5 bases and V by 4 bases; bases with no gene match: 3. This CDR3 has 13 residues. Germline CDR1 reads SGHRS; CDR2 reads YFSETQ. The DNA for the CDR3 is TGCGCCAGCAGCCTGACTAGCGTAGATACGCAGTATTTT. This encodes CASSLTSVDTQYF.

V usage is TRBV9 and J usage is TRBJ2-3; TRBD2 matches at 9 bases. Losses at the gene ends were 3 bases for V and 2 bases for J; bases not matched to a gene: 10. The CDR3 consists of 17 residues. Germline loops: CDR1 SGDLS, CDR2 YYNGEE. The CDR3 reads CASSGTRGGQNTDTQYF. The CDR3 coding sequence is TGTGCCAGCAGCGGGACGCGGGGGGGCCAAAACACAGATACGCAGTATTTT.

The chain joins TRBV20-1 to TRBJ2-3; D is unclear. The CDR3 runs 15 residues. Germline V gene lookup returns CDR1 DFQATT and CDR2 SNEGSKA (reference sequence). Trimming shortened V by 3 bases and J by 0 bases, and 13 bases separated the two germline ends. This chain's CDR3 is CSARSAAVSTDTQYF. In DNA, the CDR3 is TGCAGTGCTAGGTCGGCGGCAGTCAGCACAGATACGCAGTATTTT.

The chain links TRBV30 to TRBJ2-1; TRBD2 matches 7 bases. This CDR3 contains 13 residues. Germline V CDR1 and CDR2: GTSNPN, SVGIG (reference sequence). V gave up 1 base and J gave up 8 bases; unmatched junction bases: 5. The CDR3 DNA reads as TGTGCCTGGAGTGGATCTAGCGGAGATGAGCAGTTCTTC. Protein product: CAWSGSSGDEQFF.

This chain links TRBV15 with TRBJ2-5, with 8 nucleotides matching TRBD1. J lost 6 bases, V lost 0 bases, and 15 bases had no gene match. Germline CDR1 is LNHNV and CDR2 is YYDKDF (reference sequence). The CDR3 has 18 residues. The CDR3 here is CATSRDPEVSGGEKTQYF. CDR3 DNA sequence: TGTGCCACCAGCAGAGATCCCGAGGTGTCAGGGGGCGAAAAGACCCAGTACTTC. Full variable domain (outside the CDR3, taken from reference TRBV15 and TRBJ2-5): DAMVIQNPRYQVTQFGKPVTLSCSQTLNHNVMYWYQQKSSQAPKLLFHYYDKDFNNEADTPDNFQSRRPNTSFCFLDIRSPGLGDTAMYLCATSRDPEVSGGEKTQYFGPGTRLLVL.

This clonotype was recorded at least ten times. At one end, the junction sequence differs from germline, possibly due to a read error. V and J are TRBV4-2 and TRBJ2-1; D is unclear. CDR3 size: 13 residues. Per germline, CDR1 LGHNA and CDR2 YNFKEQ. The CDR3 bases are TGTGCCAGCACCCAAACCGGGTACAATGAGCAGTTCTTC. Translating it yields CASTQTGYNEQFF.

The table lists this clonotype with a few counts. The chain's CDR3 is CASSVSQELFF. The CDR3 DNA sequence: TGTGCCAGCAGTGTCAGCCAGGAGCTGTTTTTT. The V and J genes are TRBV2 and TRBJ2-2; no clear D. The germline V and J ends were trimmed by 4 bases and 10 bases, with 7 bases remaining between them. The CDR3 is 11 amino acids. In germline, CDR1 is SNHLY, CDR2 FYNNEI. Combining the CDR3 with reference TRBV2 and TRBJ2-2 gives the whole variable domain EPEVTQTPSHQVTQMGQEVILRCVPISNHLYFYWYRQILGQKVEFLVSFYNNEISEKSEIFDDQFSVERPDGSNFTLKIRSTKLEDSAMYFCASSVSQELFFGEGSRLTVL.

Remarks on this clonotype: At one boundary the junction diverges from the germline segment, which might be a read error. The CDR3 reads CATSVSSNEQFF. Here the CDR3 DNA reads TGTGCCACCAGTGTTTCCTCCAATGAGCAGTTCTTC. This chain joins TRBV24-1 and TRBJ2-1; D unclear. The germline gives CDR1 KGHDR, CDR2 SFDVKD. The CDR3 has 12 residues.

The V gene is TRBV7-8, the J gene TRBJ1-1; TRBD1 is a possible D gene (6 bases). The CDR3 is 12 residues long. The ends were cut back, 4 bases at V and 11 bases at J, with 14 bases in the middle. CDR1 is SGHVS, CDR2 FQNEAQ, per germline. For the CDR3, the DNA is TGTGCCAGCAGCTCCCCAGGGGCGGAGGCTTTCTTT. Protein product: CASSSPGAEAFF. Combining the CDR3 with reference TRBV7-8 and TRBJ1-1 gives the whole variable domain GAGVSQSPRYKVAKRGQDVALRCDPISGHVSLFWYQQALGQGPEFLTYFQNEAQLDKSGLPSDRFFAERPEGSVSTLKIQRTQQEDSAVYLCASSSPGAEAFFGQGTRLTVV.

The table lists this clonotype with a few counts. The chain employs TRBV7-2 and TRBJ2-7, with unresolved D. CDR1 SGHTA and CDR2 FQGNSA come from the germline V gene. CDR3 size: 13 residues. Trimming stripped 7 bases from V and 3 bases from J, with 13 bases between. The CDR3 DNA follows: TGTGCCAGCACCCCCTTCCTATTCTACGAGCAGTACTTC. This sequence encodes CASTPFLFYEQYF.

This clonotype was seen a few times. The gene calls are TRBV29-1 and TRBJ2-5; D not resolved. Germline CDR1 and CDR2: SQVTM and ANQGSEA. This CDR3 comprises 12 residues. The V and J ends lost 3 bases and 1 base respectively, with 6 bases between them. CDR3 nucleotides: TGCAGCGTTGACTACCCCCAAGAGACCCAGTACTTC. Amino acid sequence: CSVDYPQETQYF. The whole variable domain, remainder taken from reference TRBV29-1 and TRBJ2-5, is SAVISQKPSRDICQRGTSLTIQCQVDSQVTMMFWYRQQPGQSLTLIATANQGSEATYESGFVIDKFPISRPNLTFSTLTVSNMSPEDSSIYLCSVDYPQETQYFGPGTRLLVL.

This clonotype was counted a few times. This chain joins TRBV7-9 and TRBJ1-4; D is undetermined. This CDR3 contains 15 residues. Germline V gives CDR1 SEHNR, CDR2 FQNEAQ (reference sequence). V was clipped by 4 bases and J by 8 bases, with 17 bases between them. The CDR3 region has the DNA TGTGCCAGCAGCTCAGACGGACCGGGAGGCGAAAAACTGTTTTTT. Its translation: CASSSDGPGGEKLFF.

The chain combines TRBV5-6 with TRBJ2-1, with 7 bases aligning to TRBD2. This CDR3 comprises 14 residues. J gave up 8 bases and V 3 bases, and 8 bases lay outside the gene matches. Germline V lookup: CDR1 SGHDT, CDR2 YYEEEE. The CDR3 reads CASSSGREKYEQFF. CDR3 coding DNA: TGTGCCAGCAGCTCTGGGCGGGAGAAGTATGAGCAGTTCTTC.

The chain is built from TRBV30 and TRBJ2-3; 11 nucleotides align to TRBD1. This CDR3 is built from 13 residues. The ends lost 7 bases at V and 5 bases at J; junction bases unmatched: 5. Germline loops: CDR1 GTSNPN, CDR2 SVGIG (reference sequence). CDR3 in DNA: TGTGCCTACCAGGACAGGGGGCGAGATACGCAGTATTTT. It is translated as CAYQDRGRDTQYF.

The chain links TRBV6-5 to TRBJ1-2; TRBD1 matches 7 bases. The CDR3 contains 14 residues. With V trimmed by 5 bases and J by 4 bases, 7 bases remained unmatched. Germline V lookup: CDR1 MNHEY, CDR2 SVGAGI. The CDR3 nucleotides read TGTGCCAGCAGTCACAGGGGAGCGGGCTATGGCTACACCTTC. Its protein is CASSHRGAGYGYTF.